The 32 T cell receptor beta chains below were found in one sample sequenced in a study of long-term antiretroviral therapy in people with HIV. The assay, immunoSEQ v3.0, was run at survey level. Assay: immunoSEQ multiplex PCR; the TCRdb copy retains only in-frame clones and omits some. The sample shows about 27,000 clones, roughly 85% of them seen only once. Sequencing was performed on unsorted PBMCs, taken 0.8 years before starting antiretroviral therapy. The origin of the receptors is a man younger than 35 with HIV.

This clone was recorded a few times. The rearrangement joins TRBV7-3 to TRBJ2-3, with D possibly matching TRBD1 (5 bases). The germline V gene encodes CDR1 SGHTA and CDR2 FQGTGA. V lost 1 base to trimming and J lost 3 bases, with 8 bases between them. CDR3 length: 14 residues. The CDR3 DNA reads as TGTGCCAGCAGCTTAAGGGGCGATACAGATACGCAGTATTTT. This sequence encodes CASSLRGDTDTQYF.

The rearrangement uses TRBV20-1 and TRBJ1-1; weak D call: TRBD1 (5 bases). Germline loops: CDR1 DFQATT, CDR2 SNEGSKA (reference sequence). The V end was cut by 6 bases, the J end by 3 bases, with 8 bases between. This CDR3 has 11 amino acids. The CDR3 region has the DNA TGCAGTGCACCGACAGACACTGAAGCTTTCTTT. Its translation: CSAPTDTEAFF.

V is TRBV19 and J is TRBJ2-1, with D tentatively TRBD2 (6 bases). In germline, CDR1 is LNHDA, CDR2 SQIVND (reference sequence). Trimming removed 3 bases from V and 3 bases from J, with 9 bases in between. The CDR3 loop spans 14 amino acids. This CDR3 reads CASSIRELYNEQFF. The CDR3, as DNA: TGTGCCAGTAGTATCCGGGAGCTCTACAATGAGCAGTTCTTC.

This clone was seen once. V is TRBV18 and J is TRBJ1-6, with 7 positions matching TRBD1. The CDR3 has 15 amino acids. The germline V gene has CDR1 KGHSH and CDR2 LQKENI. Trimming took 2 bases from V and 7 from J; bases not matched to a gene: 5. The CDR3: CASSPRGQINSPLHF. The CDR3, as DNA: TGTGCCAGCTCACCAAGGGGACAGATAAATTCACCCCTCCACTTT.

This chain links TRBV28 with TRBJ2-6; D not certain. The germline V gene encodes CDR1 MDHEN and CDR2 SYDVKM. Trimming stripped 4 bases from V and 4 bases from J, with 5 bases between. This CDR3 contains 13 residues. The DNA for the CDR3 is TGTGCCAGCAGTTCCATGGGGGCCAACGTCCTGACTTTC. Translating it yields CASSSMGANVLTF.

This sequence joins TRBV16 and TRBJ1-3; D call uncertain. There are 15 residues in the CDR3. Per germline, CDR1 KGHSY and CDR2 FQNENV. Between the trimmed V and J ends, which lost 0 bases and 4 bases, there was a span of 10 bases. The CDR3 region has the DNA TGTGCCAGCAGCCAATCACACGGGTTCGGAAACACCATATATTTT. Residues: CASSQSHGFGNTIYF.

This sequence joins TRBV6-1 and TRBJ2-3; D gene uncertain. Per germline, CDR1 MNHNS and CDR2 SASEGT. V dropped 3 bases and J dropped 1 base, with 11 bases sitting between them. The CDR3 sequence is 15 residues long. CDR3 protein: CASSDFMGGTDTQYF. The CDR3 DNA reads TGTGCCAGCAGTGATTTTATGGGCGGCACAGATACGCAGTATTTT.

This chain links TRBV5-1 with TRBJ2-6; TRBD1 matches at 7 bases. Germline CDR1 is SGHRS and CDR2 is YFSETQ. The ends lost 6 bases at V and 0 bases at J; junction bases unmatched: 6. The length of the CDR3 is 16 residues. This CDR3 is CASTTGASSGANVLTF. CDR3 coding DNA: TGCGCCAGCACCACAGGGGCAAGCTCTGGGGCCAACGTCCTGACTTTC.

The genes are TRBV7-9 and TRBJ1-1; 8 bases agree with TRBD1. Germline-derived CDR1 and CDR2 are SEHNR and FQNEAQ (reference sequence). Trimming took 5 bases from V and 0 from J; bases not matched to a gene: 8. The CDR3 contains 16 residues. The CDR3 sequence: CASSPGQGFMNTEAFF. In nucleotides, the CDR3 is TGTGCCAGCAGCCCCGGACAGGGATTTATGAACACTGAAGCTTTCTTT.

This clone was seen more than once but under ten times. The rearrangement uses TRBV30 and TRBJ1-3; tentative D call: TRBD1 (6 bases). CDR3 length: 14 residues. The germline V gene encodes CDR1 GTSNPN and CDR2 SVGIG (reference sequence). The V end lost 0 bases, the J end lost 2 bases, and 8 bases lay between the germline ends. CDR3 in DNA: TGTGCCTGGAGTGTAGGGGGGCCTGGAAACACCATATATTTT. Translation: CAWSVGGPGNTIYF.

The rearrangement uses TRBV6-1 and TRBJ2-7, with 10 bases matching TRBD2. Germline CDR1 reads MNHNS; CDR2 reads SASEGT. V was pared by 3 bases and J by 5 bases, with 4 bases of the junction left unmatched. The CDR3 length is 14 residues. CDR3 in amino acids: CASSDLLAGDEQYF. CDR3 coding DNA: TGTGCCAGCAGTGATTTGCTAGCGGGAGACGAGCAGTACTTC.

V and J are TRBV18 and TRBJ2-3; D is unclear. V gave up 2 bases and J gave up 6 bases, with 6 bases separating them. The CDR3 totals 12 residues. Germline lookup yields CDR1 KGHSH and CDR2 LQKENI. DNA of the CDR3: TGTGCCAGCTCACCAGTTGTGGATACGCAGTATTTT. Translation gives CASSPVVDTQYF.

The V call is TRBV6-1, the J call TRBJ1-2; weak D call: TRBD1 (5 bases). Germline values: CDR1 MNHNS, CDR2 SASEGT. V was trimmed by 6 bases and J by 8 bases, leaving 22 bases between them. CDR3 size: 15 residues. The CDR3 DNA sequence: TGTGCCAGCAGGGCATCAACGGCGGGGGACGGCGGCTACACCTTC. Amino acid sequence: CASRASTAGDGGYTF.

The rearrangement joins TRBV5-5 to TRBJ2-7; D gene ambiguous. This CDR3 has 15 residues. The V gene's germline CDR1 is SGHKS and CDR2 YYEKEE (reference sequence). The V end lost 2 bases, the J end lost 5 bases, and 17 bases lay between the germline ends. The CDR3 DNA follows: TGTGCCAGCAGCTTAGGTAGCTATGGCCTGGACGAGCAGTACTTC. Its protein product is CASSLGSYGLDEQYF.

The rearrangement joins TRBV7-9 to TRBJ1-2; D remains ambiguous. The CDR3 covers 11 residues. Germline-derived CDR1 and CDR2 are SEHNR and FQNEAQ (reference sequence). V lost 3 bases to trimming and J lost 7 bases, with 6 bases between them. CDR3 coding DNA: TGTGCCAGCAGCTTCTCCCGTGGCTACACCTTC. Translating gives CASSFSRGYTF. The full variable domain, completed using reference TRBV7-9 and TRBJ1-2, is DTGVSQNPRHKITKRGQNVTFRCDPISEHNRLYWYRQTLGQGPEFLTYFQNEAQLEKSRLLSDRFSAERPKGSFSTLEIQRTEQGDSAMYLCASSFSRGYTFGSGTRLTVV.

This chain uses TRBV27 with TRBJ2-7; a possible D gene is TRBD1 (8 bases). The germline V gene encodes CDR1 MNHEY and CDR2 SMNVEV (reference sequence). V gave up 4 bases and J gave up 2 bases, with 24 bases separating them. This CDR3 is 18 amino acids long. CDR3 sequence reads: CASSSVRGRGSRPYEQYF. CDR3 nucleotides: TGTGCCAGCAGTTCGGTCAGGGGGCGCGGGAGTAGGCCCTACGAGCAGTACTTC.

The chain uses TRBV30 and TRBJ2-1, with 8 bases that match TRBD2. V shed 3 bases and J 7 bases; nucleotides not matched to a gene: 11. Germline CDR1 and CDR2: GTSNPN and SVGIG (reference sequence). CDR3 length: 15 residues. CDR3 DNA sequence: TGTGCCTGGAGCCCCCCAGCGGGGGATATAAATGAGCAGTTCTTC. It codes for CAWSPPAGDINEQFF. The whole variable domain, remainder taken from reference TRBV30 and TRBJ2-1, is SQTIHQWPATLVQPVGSPLSLECTVEGTSNPNLYWYRQAAGRGLQLLFYSVGIGQISSEVPQNLSASRPQDRQFILSSKKLLLSDSGFYLCAWSPPAGDINEQFFGPGTRLTVL.

V is TRBV5-5 and J is TRBJ2-1; 9 bases match TRBD2. This CDR3 contains 14 residues. The ends lost 4 bases at V and 7 bases at J; junction bases unmatched: 6. Germline loops: CDR1 SGHKS, CDR2 YYEKEE (reference sequence). The CDR3 bases are TGTGCCAGCAGCGAGGGACTAGCTGAGAATGAGCAGTTCTTC. Translated, it gives CASSEGLAENEQFF.

The chain carries TRBV7-2 and TRBJ2-7; D might be TRBD1 or TRBD2, each matching 6 bases. V lost 2 bases to trimming and J lost 5 bases, with 16 bases between them. The CDR3 length is 15 residues. From germline, CDR1 is SGHTA and CDR2 FQGNSA. This CDR3 is CASSLSTGRFHEQYF. The CDR3, as DNA: TGTGCCAGCAGCTTAAGCACAGGGAGGTTCCACGAGCAGTACTTC. Full variable domain (outside the CDR3, taken from reference TRBV7-2 and TRBJ2-7): GAGVSQSPSNKVTEKGKDVELRCDPISGHTALYWYRQSLGQGLEFLIYFQGNSAPDKSGLPSDRFSAERTGGSVSTLTIQRTQQEDSAVYLCASSLSTGRFHEQYFGPGTRLTVT.

This clone was detected once. This sequence joins TRBV9 and TRBJ1-2; D is unclear. There are 15 residues in the CDR3. Trimming took off 3 bases at V and 4 bases at J, with 16 bases between the two ends. Germline CDR1 is SGDLS and CDR2 is YYNGEE. CDR3 bases: TGTGCCAGCAGCGGCGACCCGACGACTTCCTATGGCTACACCTTC. Its translation: CASSGDPTTSYGYTF.

The chain joins TRBV6-5 to TRBJ1-1, with D unresolved. Germline V lookup: CDR1 MNHEY, CDR2 SVGAGI. The CDR3 spans 13 residues. V lost 2 bases to trimming and J lost 8 bases, with 12 bases between them. Here the CDR3 DNA reads TGTGCCAGCAGTTACACAGACGGACGCGAAGCTTTCTTT. Its translation: CASSYTDGREAFF.

The chain recombines TRBV14 with TRBJ2-7; the D call may be TRBD1 or TRBD2 (5 bases each). This CDR3 has 15 amino acids. Germline V gene lookup returns CDR1 SGHDN and CDR2 FVKESK. V lost 4 bases, J lost 6 bases, and 19 bases lay in between. The DNA of the CDR3 is TGTGCCAGCAGCCGCCCGGCGAGGGGCATCGGCGAGCAGTACTTC. This codes for CASSRPARGIGEQYF.

The chain links TRBV14 to TRBJ2-5; 7 positions agree with TRBD1. Germline CDR1 is SGHDN and CDR2 is FVKESK. The CDR3 loop spans 16 amino acids. The J segment lost 4 bases and the V segment lost 0 bases, leaving 8 bases of the junction unmatched. The CDR3, as DNA: TGTGCCAGCAGCCAAGATCTGGACAGGCGTGGAGAGACCCAGTACTTC. Protein product: CASSQDLDRRGETQYF.

The genes are TRBV6-5 and TRBJ2-2; TRBD1 agrees at 7 bases. Germline V gene data show CDR1 as MNHEY and CDR2 as SVGAGI. CDR3 length equals 15 residues. J gave up 0 bases and V 10 bases, and 8 bases lay outside the gene matches. The CDR3 nucleotides read TGTGCCACCCAAGGGGGCAAAACGAACACCGGGGAGCTGTTTTTT. It is translated as CATQGGKTNTGELFF.

This chain connects TRBV5-4 to TRBJ2-2; the D is unclear. The CDR3 length is 14 residues. Germline V gene data show CDR1 as SGHNT and CDR2 as YYREEE (reference sequence). Trimming stripped 4 bases from V and 5 bases from J, with 12 bases between. The CDR3 here is CASSPPDWTGELFF. The CDR3 coding sequence is TGTGCCAGCAGCCCACCTGACTGGACCGGGGAGCTGTTTTTT.

This chain links TRBV19 with TRBJ1-2; D is unresolved. The length of the CDR3 is 15 residues. In germline, CDR1 is LNHDA, CDR2 SQIVND (reference sequence). Trimming stripped 4 bases from V and 2 bases from J, with 14 bases between. The DNA of the CDR3 is TGTGCCAGTAGTACCTTAGGCCGACACAACTATGGCTACACCTTC. This translates into CASSTLGRHNYGYTF.

The chain employs TRBV27 and TRBJ1-2, with D unclear. The CDR3 loop spans 13 amino acids. Trimming removed 2 bases at V and 7 bases at J, with 11 bases between. The germline CDR1 and CDR2 sequences are MNHEY and SMNVEV (reference sequence). CDR3 DNA: TGTGCCAGCAGTTTAAGCGTACAGCGTGGCTACACCTTC. Encoded protein: CASSLSVQRGYTF.

J is TRBJ2-3 and V is TRBV6-4, with D hard to call. The germline CDR1 and CDR2 sequences are MRHNA and SNTAGT. The germline V and J ends were trimmed by 6 bases and 0 bases, with 10 bases remaining between them. The CDR3 covers 14 residues. CDR3 in DNA: TGTGCCAGCAGCTGGGCCGATAGCACAGATACGCAGTATTTT. The encoded protein is CASSWADSTDTQYF.

In its sample, this clone was seen once. This rearrangement joins TRBV5-1 to TRBJ1-5; 8 nucleotides align to TRBD1. V was pared by 5 bases and J by 4 bases, with 5 bases of the junction left unmatched. CDR1 and CDR2 from the germline V gene are SGHRS and YFSETQ. The length of the CDR3 is 14 residues. The CDR3 region has the DNA TGCGCCAGCAGACCTGACAGGGGAAATCAGCCCCAGCATTTT. This codes for CASRPDRGNQPQHF.

The gene calls are TRBV19 and TRBJ2-1; TRBD2 matches at 10 bases. Germline V gives CDR1 LNHDA, CDR2 SQIVND (reference sequence). With 6 bases clipped from V and 4 bases from J, the junction kept 9 bases outside the gene matches. The CDR3 runs to 16 residues. The CDR3 nucleotides are TGTGCCAGTAGAAAGATAGCGGGAGGACCTTACAATGAGCAGTTCTTC. Protein sequence: CASRKIAGGPYNEQFF.

This sequence joins TRBV14 and TRBJ1-2, with TRBD1 matching over 12 bases. The CDR3 sequence is 14 residues long. After removal of 7 bases from V and 7 bases from J, the junction contained 7 bases not matched to a gene. Germline CDR1 reads SGHDN; CDR2 reads FVKESK. DNA of the CDR3: TGTGCCAGCAACCCGGGACAGGGGGCCTCTGGCTACACCTTC. Protein product: CASNPGQGASGYTF.

The CDR3 here is CASSGEAGSDTQYF. As DNA, the CDR3 is TGTGCCAGCAGTGGAGAGGCGGGTTCAGATACGCAGTATTTT. The rearrangement joins TRBV2 to TRBJ2-3, with D perhaps matching TRBD2 (5 bases). In germline, CDR1 is SNHLY, CDR2 FYNNEI. CDR3 length: 14 residues. The V end lost 4 bases, the J end lost 4 bases, and 12 bases lay between the germline ends.